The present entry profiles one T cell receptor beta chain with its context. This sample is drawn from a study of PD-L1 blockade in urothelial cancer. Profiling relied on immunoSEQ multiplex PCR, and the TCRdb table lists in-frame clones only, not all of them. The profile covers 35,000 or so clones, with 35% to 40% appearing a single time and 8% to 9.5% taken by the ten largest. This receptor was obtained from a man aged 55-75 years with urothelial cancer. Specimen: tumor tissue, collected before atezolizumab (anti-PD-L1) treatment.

The CDR3 here is CASSWDTMIASAQHF. The CDR3, as DNA: TGTGCCAGCAGTTGGGACACTATGATTGCTTCGGCCCAGCATTTT. The chain carries TRBV28 and TRBJ1-5; maybe TRBD1 (6 bases). CDR3 length: 15 amino acids. Germline CDR1 MDHEN, CDR2 SYDVKM. Trimming took off 4 bases at V and 11 bases at J, with 21 bases between the two ends. The variable domain in full, completed from reference TRBV28 and TRBJ1-5, reads DVKVTQSSRYLVKRTGEKVFLECVQDMDHENMFWYRQDPGLGLRLIYFSYDVKMKEKGDIPEGYSVSREKKERFSLILESASTNQTSMYLCASSWDTMIASAQHFGDGTRLSIL.